The 19 T cell receptor beta chains presented below share a single source sample, sequenced in a study of cytomegalovirus exposure and HLA in healthy donors. PCR employed 60 Vbeta and 13 Jbeta primers. Sequencing was performed with immunoSEQ multiplex PCR; in TCRdb, only in-frame clones are kept and a portion is missing. The data show around 190,000 clones, with 81% seen just once and roughly 3.1% held by the top ten. The sequenced sample consisted of PBMCs. Source of these receptors: a man in his forties or fifties in good health and CMV-seropositive.

J is TRBJ1-4 and V is TRBV6-5; D remains ambiguous. Trimming stripped 2 bases from V and 1 base from J, with 5 bases between. The V gene's germline CDR1 is MNHEY and CDR2 SVGAGI. CDR3 length: 14 residues. CDR3 DNA: TGTGCCAGCAGTTACGGCGGAACTAATGAAAAACTGTTTTTT. It encodes CASSYGGTNEKLFF.

The chain uses TRBV10-3 and TRBJ2-1; the match to TRBD1 covers 8 bases. J gave up 0 bases and V 6 bases, and 4 bases lay outside the gene matches. Germline V gives CDR1 ENHRY, CDR2 SYGVKD. There are 15 residues in the CDR3. The CDR3 nucleotides read TGTGCCATCAGGGACAGGGCTAGCTCCTACAATGAGCAGTTCTTC. This codes for CAIRDRASSYNEQFF.

This clone occurred once. The V gene is TRBV5-4, the J gene TRBJ2-6, with a tentative D call TRBD2 (5 bases). Germline CDR1 reads SGHNT; CDR2 reads YYREEE (reference sequence). The CDR3 totals 14 residues. The V end was cut by 4 bases, the J end by 4 bases, with 9 bases between. CDR3 amino acids: CASSEGAGANVLTF. In DNA, the CDR3 is TGTGCCAGCAGCGAGGGAGCCGGGGCCAACGTCCTGACTTTC.

Notes on this clone: One end of the junction does not line up with germline, which may come from a read error. This rearrangement joins TRBV5-4 to TRBJ1-1; TRBD1 might be the D (5 bases). Germline CDR1 is SGHNT and CDR2 is YYREEE (reference sequence). CDR3 length: 16 amino acids. The chain's CDR3 is CASSQEPFKAGTEAFF. CDR3 nucleotides: TGCGCCAGCAGCCAAGAGCCGTTCAAGGCAGGGACTGAAGCTTTCTTT. Supplemented by reference TRBV5-4 and TRBJ1-1, the full variable domain reads ETGVTQSPTHLIKTRGQQVTLRCSSQSGHNTVSWYQQALGQGPQFIFQYYREEENGRGNFPPRFSGLQFPNYSSELNVNALELDDSALYLCASSQEPFKAGTEAFFGQGTRLTVV.

This clone occurred once. The rearrangement links TRBV9 to TRBJ2-5; TRBD2 matches at 10 bases. After removal of 0 bases from V and 2 bases from J, the junction contained 7 bases not matched to a gene. CDR1 is SGDLS, CDR2 YYNGEE, per germline. CDR3 size: 17 residues. CDR3 sequence: CASSVGTSGGMQETQYF. The CDR3 DNA reads TGTGCCAGCAGCGTAGGGACTAGCGGAGGTATGCAAGAGACCCAGTACTTC.

V gene TRBV28 combines with J gene TRBJ1-1; a possible D gene is TRBD1 (6 bases). Germline V gives CDR1 MDHEN, CDR2 SYDVKM. V gave up 8 bases and J gave up 0 bases, with 16 bases separating them. The CDR3 spans 15 residues. The CDR3 here is CASGGGGEMNTEAFF. The CDR3 nucleotides read TGTGCCAGCGGGGGGGGCGGAGAGATGAACACTGAAGCTTTCTTT. The full variable domain, with the rest looked up from reference TRBV28 and TRBJ1-1, is DVKVTQSSRYLVKRTGEKVFLECVQDMDHENMFWYRQDPGLGLRLIYFSYDVKMKEKGDIPEGYSVSREKKERFSLILESASTNQTSMYLCASGGGGEMNTEAFFGQGTRLTVV.

The chain recombines TRBV10-3 with TRBJ1-5; D might be TRBD1 (5 bases). The germline V gene encodes CDR1 ENHRY and CDR2 SYGVKD. This CDR3 is 13 amino acids long. The germline V and J ends were trimmed by 10 bases and 1 base, with 11 bases remaining between them. The CDR3 DNA follows: TGTGCCACCTCGGGGGGGAGCAATCAGCCCCAGCATTTT. Residues: CATSGGSNQPQHF.

This clone showed up just a few times. The chain uses TRBV7-9 and TRBJ1-6; D unresolved. V dropped 6 bases and J dropped 7 bases, with 10 bases sitting between them. Germline CDR1 is SEHNR and CDR2 is FQNEAQ (reference sequence). This CDR3 spans 13 amino acids. The CDR3 DNA reads as TGTGCCAGCAGGGTGGAGGTAAATTCACCCCTCCACTTT. Protein sequence: CASRVEVNSPLHF.

The chain joins TRBV14 to TRBJ2-1; the D gene is possibly TRBD2 (6 bases). CDR3 size: 16 residues. V was clipped by 0 bases and J by 0 bases, with 9 bases between them. Per the germline V gene, CDR1 is SGHDN and CDR2 is FVKESK. For the CDR3, the DNA is TGTGCCAGCAGCCAAGAGCGGGAACCCTCCTACAATGAGCAGTTCTTC. Its translation: CASSQEREPSYNEQFF.

The V gene is TRBV27, the J gene TRBJ1-5; 9 bases agree with TRBD1. Germline lookup yields CDR1 MNHEY and CDR2 SMNVEV (reference sequence). J was trimmed by 5 bases and V by 8 bases; bases with no gene match: 10. This CDR3 has 15 residues. CDR3 loop: CASGYRGRSDQPQHF. The CDR3 DNA sequence: TGTGCCAGCGGATACAGGGGGCGTTCGGATCAGCCCCAGCATTTT.

The rearrangement joins TRBV19 to TRBJ1-1; D is unclear. The germline V gene encodes CDR1 LNHDA and CDR2 SQIVND (reference sequence). CDR3 length equals 14 residues. V lost 1 base and J 1 base, leaving 7 bases between the germline ends. In DNA, the CDR3 is TGTGCCAGTAGTATAGGACTGACGAACACTGAAGCTTTCTTT. Encoded protein: CASSIGLTNTEAFF.

The chain recombines TRBV11-1 with TRBJ1-4; D remains unclear. Germline loops: CDR1 SGHAT, CDR2 FQDESV (reference sequence). The CDR3 spans 13 residues. The V end lost 5 bases, the J end lost 7 bases, and 11 bases lay between the germline ends. As DNA, the CDR3 is TGTGCCAGCAGCCAACCTCCCGGTGAAAAACTGTTTTTT. Its protein product is CASSQPPGEKLFF.

This clone was seen once. The V and J genes are TRBV18 and TRBJ1-3, with TRBD1 matching 9 bases. Trimming took 3 bases from V and 6 from J; bases not matched to a gene: 6. Germline values: CDR1 KGHSH, CDR2 LQKENI. There are 15 residues in the CDR3. The CDR3 spells CASSPGTGNENTIYF. CDR3 sequence (DNA): TGTGCCAGCTCACCGGGGACAGGGAACGAAAACACCATATATTTT.

Concerning this clone itself: The CDR3 ends on some other residue instead of the conserved phenylalanine or tryptophan, so this is likely a read error. The chain recombines TRBV4-1 with TRBJ1-2, with TRBD1 matching over 7 bases. There are 18 residues in the CDR3. Trimming removed 0 bases from V and 2 bases from J; junction bases left unmatched: 12. Germline assignment: CDR1 MGHRA and CDR2 YSYEKL. The CDR3, as DNA: TGCGCCAGCAGCCAAGATCCCCCCAGGACAGGTTGGAACTATGGCTACACCCTC. Protein product: CASSQDPPRTGWNYGYTL.

The V and J genes are TRBV11-3 and TRBJ2-7; TRBD1 matches at 8 bases. The V segment lost 5 bases and the J segment 7 bases; nucleotides outside the gene matches: 7. The germline gives CDR1 SGHNT, CDR2 YENEEA. The CDR3 extends over 13 amino acids. CDR3 bases: TGTGCCAGCAGCGACGGACAGGGCGGAGAGCAGTACTTC. This sequence encodes CASSDGQGGEQYF.

This chain joins TRBV6-1 and TRBJ2-3; tentatively, D is TRBD2 (7 bases). The germline V gene encodes CDR1 MNHNS and CDR2 SASEGT. The CDR3 covers 17 residues. V lost 2 bases and J 2 bases, leaving 17 bases between the germline ends. The CDR3 reads CASSESPGGRNTDTQYF. In DNA, the CDR3 is TGTGCCAGCAGTGAATCTCCCGGGGGGCGGAACACAGATACGCAGTATTTT.

The rearrangement joins TRBV18 to TRBJ1-1; perhaps TRBD1 as D (6 bases). V lost 4 bases and J 4 bases, leaving 7 bases between the germline ends. CDR1 is KGHSH, CDR2 LQKENI, per germline. CDR3 length: 12 residues. CDR3 in amino acids: CASSRGGTEAFF. The CDR3 coding sequence is TGTGCCAGCTCACGAGGGGGCACTGAAGCTTTCTTT.

This chain uses TRBV10-3 with TRBJ2-3; 9 bases align to TRBD2. Losses at the gene ends were 6 bases for V and 6 bases for J; bases not matched to a gene: 7. The CDR3 length is 14 residues. Germline CDR1 ENHRY, CDR2 SYGVKD. The CDR3 region has the DNA TGTGCCATCAGAGGCGGGGGGGCCCCTGATACGCAGTATTTT. This translates into CAIRGGGAPDTQYF.

This chain joins TRBV5-1 and TRBJ2-5; 10 bases align to TRBD2. The germline gives CDR1 SGHRS, CDR2 YFSETQ. The junction had 10 bases not matched to a gene; V was cut back by 4 bases and J by 1 base. The CDR3 length is 17 residues. CDR3 coding DNA: TGCGCCAGCAGCCGGAGACCAGCGGGGGGGATCCAAGAGACCCAGTACTTC. It yields the protein CASSRRPAGGIQETQYF.